Listed here are 3 T cell receptor beta chains from one sample, sequenced in a study of cytomegalovirus exposure and HLA in healthy donors. Amplification used 60 Vbeta primers and 13 Jbeta primers. Here immunoSEQ multiplex PCR was the method, and the copy in TCRdb shows in-frame clones only, minus some. Of 75,000 to 95,000 clones listed, over 60% were seen once; the top ten hold 4.6%. The sample was PBMCs. Receptors were obtained from a woman aged 35 to 49 in good health and CMV-seropositive.

The V and J genes are TRBV7-6 and TRBJ2-1, with TRBD2 identical over 12 bases. From germline, CDR1 is SGHVS and CDR2 FNYEAQ. The V gene end was trimmed by 1 base and the J gene end by 7 bases; junction bases not matched to a gene: 8. This CDR3 is built from 17 residues. The CDR3 DNA sequence: TGTGCCAGCAGCTTAGGGACTAGCGGGACCAGGGCGAATGAGCAGTTCTTC. This codes for CASSLGTSGTRANEQFF.

The chain carries TRBV7-9 and TRBJ2-1, with 13 nucleotides matching TRBD2. The length of the CDR3 is 18 residues. With 1 base clipped from V and 6 bases from J, the junction kept 9 bases outside the gene matches. Germline V gene sequence: CDR1 SEHNR, CDR2 FQNEAQ (reference sequence). CDR3 protein: CASSLVGLAGDSGNEQFF. CDR3 DNA: TGTGCCAGCAGCTTAGTCGGACTAGCGGGAGATAGTGGCAATGAGCAGTTCTTC.

The chain recombines TRBV19 with TRBJ1-4; no clear D. This CDR3 is 13 amino acids long. Germline V CDR1 and CDR2: LNHDA, SQIVND (reference sequence). V dropped 6 bases and J dropped 8 bases, with 13 bases sitting between them. CDR3 sequence reads: CASSPGGSEKLFF. CDR3 in DNA: TGTGCCAGTAGCCCGGGTGGTTCAGAAAAACTGTTTTTT.